Only a few counts were recorded for the clone carrying this T cell receptor (beta chain). What it binds is not known. RNA transcripts served as the template for amplifying TCR beta CDR3 regions. RT-PCR in the first round (using the HTBI primer set) targeted the TCR CDR3. TCRdb ran MiXCR on the multiplex PCR reads and lists one entry per CDR3 protein. The table lists 300,000 to 400,000 distinct CDR3 sequences, approximately 15% of them singletons. This specimen belongs to a study of T cells in Graves' hyperthyroidism and ophthalmopathy. Findings of the study overall: Most expanded thyroid clonotypes above 0.001 also appeared in blood.

No progression to ophthalmopathy during 18 months of follow-up defined stable disease. Among the patients, aged 18 to 65, hyperthyroidism was newly diagnosed and had lasted under 2 months. Fresh 10 ml peripheral blood yielded PBMCs. The specimen sequenced was blood. The TCR originated in a woman between 55 and 75 years old with Graves' hyperthyroidism.

This chain's CDR3 is CATSEQGNEKLFF. In nucleotides, the CDR3 is TGTGCCACCAGTGAACAGGGGAATGAAAAACTGTTTTTT. This rearrangement joins TRBV24-1 to TRBJ1-4; TRBD1 aligns across 7 bases. Trimming removed 4 bases from V and 5 bases from J; junction bases left unmatched: 0. CDR3 length: 13 residues. Germline V gene data show CDR1 as KGHDR and CDR2 as SFDVKD.